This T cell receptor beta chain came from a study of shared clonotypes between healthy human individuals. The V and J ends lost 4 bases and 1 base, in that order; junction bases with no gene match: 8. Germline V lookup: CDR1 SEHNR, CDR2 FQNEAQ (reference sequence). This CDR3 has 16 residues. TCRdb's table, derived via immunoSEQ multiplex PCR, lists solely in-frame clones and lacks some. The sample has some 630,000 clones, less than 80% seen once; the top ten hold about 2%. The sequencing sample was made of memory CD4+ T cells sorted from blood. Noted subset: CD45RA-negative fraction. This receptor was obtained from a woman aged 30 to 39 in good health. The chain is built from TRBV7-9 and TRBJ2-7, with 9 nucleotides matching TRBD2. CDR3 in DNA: TGTGCCAGCAGCTCGCCCGGGACTAGCTCTTCCTACGAGCAGTACTTC. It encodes CASSSPGTSSSYEQYF.